One and the same sample provided the 30 T cell receptor beta chains below, sequenced in a study of T cell responses to AZD1222 COVID-19 vaccine. Measured with immunoSEQ multiplex PCR; TCRdb has only the in-frame clones, and not every one. The sample consists of 77,000 or so clones, approximately 90% of them appearing once. The specimen was peripheral blood, collected on day 0 of MenACWY control vaccination. The receptors here all came from an adult in good health.

By share, this clone counts as medium-sized. The chain has TRBV7-3 and TRBJ2-1; D assignment may be TRBD1 or TRBD2 (5 bases each). The germline V gene has CDR1 SGHTA and CDR2 FQGTGA. The CDR3 totals 19 residues. The V end was cut by 0 bases, the J end by 0 bases, with 18 bases between. The CDR3 loop is CASSLTPPGRGPSYNEQFF. The CDR3 DNA reads as TGTGCCAGCAGCTTAACGCCGCCGGGTCGGGGCCCCTCCTACAATGAGCAGTTCTTC. The variable domain in full, completed from reference TRBV7-3 and TRBJ2-1, reads GAGVSQTPSNKVTEKGKYVELRCDPISGHTALYWYRQSLGQGPEFLIYFQGTGAADDSGLPNDRFFAVRPEGSVSTLKIQRTERGDSAVYLCASSLTPPGRGPSYNEQFFGPGTRLTVL.

The J gene is TRBJ2-3, the V gene TRBV6-5; 10 nucleotides line up with TRBD2. Per germline, CDR1 MNHEY and CDR2 SVGAGI. J gave up 0 bases and V 2 bases, and 2 bases lay outside the gene matches. CDR3 length: 16 amino acids. DNA of the CDR3: TGTGCCAGCAGTTACGGGACTAGCGCTAGCACAGATACGCAGTATTTT. It codes for CASSYGTSASTDTQYF.

This chain connects TRBV7-8 to TRBJ1-2; tentative D call: TRBD1 (5 bases). Germline loops: CDR1 SGHVS, CDR2 FQNEAQ. Trimming stripped 2 bases from V and 5 bases from J, with 21 bases between. This CDR3 has 17 residues. CDR3 sequence reads: CASSLRDDWNLGYGYTF. CDR3 DNA: TGTGCCAGCAGCTTAAGGGACGATTGGAACTTGGGTTATGGCTACACCTTC. Using reference TRBV7-8 and TRBJ1-2 for the parts outside the CDR3, the full variable domain is GAGVSQSPRYKVAKRGQDVALRCDPISGHVSLFWYQQALGQGPEFLTYFQNEAQLDKSGLPSDRFFAERPEGSVSTLKIQRTQQEDSAVYLCASSLRDDWNLGYGYTFGSGTRLTVV.

J is TRBJ2-5 and V is TRBV24-1, with D possibly being TRBD1 (5 bases). The V gene's germline CDR1 is KGHDR and CDR2 SFDVKD. V lost 1 base and J 3 bases, leaving 11 bases between the germline ends. The CDR3 length is 15 residues. The CDR3 DNA follows: TGTGCCACCAGTGATTTTAGCAGGGTGGAAGAGACCCAGTACTTC. Its protein product is CATSDFSRVEETQYF.

CDR3 in amino acids: CASSIQGSATGELFF. The CDR3, as DNA: TGTGCCAGCAGTATACAGGGTAGTGCCACCGGGGAGCTGTTTTTT. The chain recombines TRBV6-5 with TRBJ2-2; a possible D gene is TRBD1 (6 bases). Deletions cut 5 bases from V and 4 bases from J, with 14 bases between. The CDR3 runs to 15 residues. Germline-derived CDR1 and CDR2 are MNHEY and SVGAGI.

The CDR3, as DNA: TGTGCCAGCAGCACGGGGGACAATTCACCCCTCCACTTT. The encoded protein is CASSTGDNSPLHF. The V call is TRBV7-9, the J call TRBJ1-6; TRBD1 might be the D (5 bases). The V end lost 5 bases, the J end lost 7 bases, and 9 bases lay between the germline ends. Germline V gene sequence: CDR1 SEHNR, CDR2 FQNEAQ (reference sequence). The CDR3 covers 13 residues.

The chain has TRBV28 and TRBJ1-2, with D perhaps matching TRBD1 (6 bases). Germline lookup yields CDR1 MDHEN and CDR2 SYDVKM. CDR3 length: 16 amino acids. V lost 4 bases and J lost 2, with 17 bases in between. The CDR3 protein is CASSSEFGGGNYGYTF. The CDR3 DNA reads TGTGCCAGCAGTTCCGAGTTCGGGGGCGGGAACTATGGCTACACCTTC.

V gene TRBV18 combines with J gene TRBJ2-4; D not resolved. This CDR3 has 15 residues. Germline V gene data show CDR1 as KGHSH and CDR2 as LQKENI. V was cut by 0 bases and J by 1 base, with 7 bases left in between. The CDR3 region is CASSPPPGAKNIQYF. The CDR3 DNA reads TGTGCCAGCTCACCACCGCCTGGGGCCAAAAACATTCAGTACTTC. Together with reference TRBV18 and TRBJ2-4, the CDR3 gives the full variable domain: NAGVMQNPRHLVRRRGQEARLRCSPMKGHSHVYWYRQLPEEGLKFMVYLQKENIIDESGMPKERFSAEFPKEGPSILRIQQVVRGDSAAYFCASSPPPGAKNIQYFGAGTRLSVL.

V and J are TRBV2 and TRBJ2-1, with no clear D. The length of the CDR3 is 12 residues. Germline V lookup: CDR1 SNHLY, CDR2 FYNNEI. Between the trimmed V and J ends, which lost 2 bases and 7 bases, there was a span of 6 bases. The CDR3 region has the DNA TGTGCCAGCAGTGAACAGTGGAATGAGCAGTTCTTC. Translated: CASSEQWNEQFF.

The CDR3 nucleotides read TGTGCCAGCAGCCCAGTGGGCGGAGTGAATGAAAAACTGTTTTTT. This gives the protein CASSPVGGVNEKLFF. The J gene is TRBJ1-4, the V gene TRBV5-4, with D uncertain. Germline V gives CDR1 SGHNT, CDR2 YYREEE (reference sequence). V dropped 4 bases and J dropped 5 bases, with 15 bases sitting between them. This CDR3 has 15 residues.

The rearrangement joins TRBV19 to TRBJ2-1; tentatively, D is TRBD1 (6 bases). V was cut by 5 bases and J by 4 bases, with 6 bases left in between. The CDR3 spans 12 residues. In germline, CDR1 is LNHDA, CDR2 SQIVND (reference sequence). The CDR3 here is CASSGQYNEQFF. The CDR3 nucleotides read TGTGCCAGTAGTGGACAGTACAATGAGCAGTTCTTC.

J is TRBJ2-7 and V is TRBV6-2 or TRBV6-3, with D perhaps matching TRBD2 (6 bases). Germline V lookup: CDR1 MNHEY, CDR2 SVGEGT. The CDR3 is 14 amino acids. Trimming removed 7 bases from V and 7 bases from J, with 20 bases in between. The CDR3 sequence: CASNPPSMSGEQYF. Here the CDR3 DNA reads TGTGCCAGCAACCCACCCTCGATGAGCGGGGAGCAGTACTTC.

This chain uses TRBV5-6 with TRBJ2-6; no clear D. V was pared by 4 bases and J by 0 bases, with 20 bases between. CDR3 length equals 19 residues. Per the germline V gene, CDR1 is SGHDT and CDR2 is YYEEEE. This CDR3 is CASSPTLSVSPSGANVLTF. The CDR3 DNA reads as TGTGCCAGCAGCCCCACTTTGTCAGTTTCCCCCTCTGGGGCCAACGTCCTGACTTTC.

The rearrangement joins TRBV9 to TRBJ1-2, with 7 bases lining up with TRBD1. Germline V gene data show CDR1 as SGDLS and CDR2 as YYNGEE. V lost 4 bases to trimming and J lost 2 bases; unmatched junction nucleotides: 11. This CDR3 contains 16 residues. CDR3 DNA: TGTGCCAGCAGCCACTCCCCGGGACAGAGCAACTATGGCTACACCTTC. It yields the protein CASSHSPGQSNYGYTF.

Only one count was recorded for this clone. The V call is TRBV7-8, the J call TRBJ1-2; D remains ambiguous. Germline lookup yields CDR1 SGHVS and CDR2 FQNEAQ. The CDR3 runs to 16 residues. Trimming stripped 5 bases from V and 7 bases from J, with 23 bases between. The CDR3 DNA follows: TGTGCCAGCAGCCCGGGCATATATCTGGGGTCCGGTGGCTACACCTTC. Its translation: CASSPGIYLGSGGYTF.

The CDR3 protein is CASSPGGKQETQYF. As DNA, the CDR3 is TGTGCCAGCTCACCTGGGGGAAAACAAGAGACCCAGTACTTC. The chain links TRBV18 to TRBJ2-5; D might be TRBD1 or TRBD2, each matching 5 bases. The V end was cut by 3 bases, the J end by 2 bases, with 10 bases between. Germline V gives CDR1 KGHSH, CDR2 LQKENI. The CDR3 spans 14 residues.

V usage is TRBV5-1 and J usage is TRBJ2-3; a weak D match, TRBD2 (6 bases). The V and J ends lost 3 bases and 5 bases respectively, with 13 bases between them. Germline V gene lookup returns CDR1 SGHRS and CDR2 YFSETQ. The CDR3 covers 14 residues. The CDR3 protein is CASSYGTQGDTQYF. The CDR3 DNA reads as TGCGCCAGCAGCTACGGGACTCAGGGAGATACGCAGTATTTT. Complete variable domain (other parts from reference TRBV5-1 and TRBJ2-3): KAGVTQTPRYLIKTRGQQVTLSCSPISGHRSVSWYQQTPGQGLQFLFEYFSETQRNKGNFPGRFSGRQFSNSRSEMNVSTLELGDSALYLCASSYGTQGDTQYFGPGTRLTVL.

This chain connects TRBV7-2 to TRBJ2-5, with D maybe TRBD2 (6 bases). Trimming pared 2 bases from V and 5 bases from J, leaving 15 bases between. Germline V CDR1 and CDR2: SGHTA, FQGNSA. The CDR3 runs 15 residues. Here the CDR3 DNA reads TGTGCCAGCAGCTTAACGGGCGGGGAAAGGGAGACCCAGTACTTC. Protein product: CASSLTGGERETQYF.

V usage is TRBV18 and J usage is TRBJ2-2; unclear D gene. The CDR3 is 17 amino acids. Trimming stripped 0 bases from V and 6 bases from J, with 17 bases between. CDR1 is KGHSH and CDR2 is LQKENI in the germline V gene. CDR3 loop: CASSPPDGQKGSGELFF. The CDR3 DNA reads TGTGCCAGCTCACCACCGGACGGCCAGAAGGGATCCGGGGAGCTGTTTTTT.

This clone was seen once. The CDR3 coding sequence is TGTGCCAGCAGTTACGCGTACGACAGTCCGGAGCAGTACTTC. Protein sequence: CASSYAYDSPEQYF. This chain links TRBV6-5 with TRBJ2-7; tentative D call: TRBD1 (5 bases). The CDR3 runs 14 residues. In germline, CDR1 is MNHEY, CDR2 SVGAGI. V lost 2 bases, J lost 7 bases, and 15 bases lay in between.

The chain couples TRBV5-4 to TRBJ2-2, with 12 bases lining up with TRBD2. This CDR3 is 16 amino acids long. Germline CDR1 is SGHNT and CDR2 is YYREEE (reference sequence). J gave up 0 bases and V 6 bases, and 3 bases lay outside the gene matches. Here the CDR3 DNA reads TGTGCCAGCACTAGCGGGGGGGACGCGAACACCGGGGAGCTGTTTTTT. It yields the protein CASTSGGDANTGELFF.

This clone has only one observation. The chain's CDR3 is CASSPAVTDTQYF. The CDR3 DNA sequence: TGTGCCAGTTCCCCCGCTGTCACAGATACGCAGTATTTT. The rearrangement links TRBV5-4 to TRBJ2-3; D is ambiguous. Germline CDR1 is SGHNT and CDR2 is YYREEE (reference sequence). CDR3 length: 13 amino acids. V lost 8 bases and J 2 bases, leaving 12 bases between the germline ends.

This rearrangement joins TRBV9 to TRBJ2-5; TRBD1 might be the D (6 bases). The ends were cut back, 0 bases at V and 5 bases at J, with 11 bases in the middle. The length of the CDR3 is 14 residues. CDR1 and CDR2 (germline): SGDLS, YYNGEE. CDR3 region: CASSVGGRGETQYF. CDR3 DNA sequence: TGTGCCAGCAGCGTAGGGGGGCGCGGGGAGACCCAGTACTTC.

The V gene is TRBV2, the J gene TRBJ1-2; D is perhaps TRBD1 (6 bases). Trimming stripped 6 bases from V and 7 bases from J, with 15 bases between. Germline CDR1 SNHLY, CDR2 FYNNEI. The CDR3 is 13 residues long. CDR3 sequence reads: CASSLDSSFGYTF. CDR3 bases: TGTGCCAGCAGCCTGGACAGTAGTTTTGGCTACACCTTC.

The chain is built from TRBV2 and TRBJ1-5; D possibly corresponds to TRBD1 (6 bases). This CDR3 comprises 15 residues. Trimming stripped 4 bases from V and 0 bases from J, with 10 bases between. Germline-derived CDR1 and CDR2 are SNHLY and FYNNEI. The CDR3: CASSVAGASNQPQHF. The DNA of the CDR3 is TGTGCCAGCAGTGTGGCAGGGGCTAGCAATCAGCCCCAGCATTTT.

This chain uses TRBV7-2 with TRBJ2-1; 9 bases are shared with TRBD2. Germline trimming cut 0 bases from V and 8 bases from J; bases unmatched to any gene: 5. This CDR3 is 15 amino acids long. Germline V gene lookup returns CDR1 SGHTA and CDR2 FQGNSA. The CDR3 DNA is TGTGCCAGCAGCTTAGCTAGCGGGAGCATCCATGAGCAGTTCTTC. Its protein product is CASSLASGSIHEQFF.

Details on this clone: In the same sample, other DNA sequences code for this CDR3. The genes are TRBV12-3 or TRBV12-4 and TRBJ1-4; TRBD1 might be the D (5 bases). Trimming removed 5 bases from V and 5 bases from J, with 6 bases in between. The CDR3 runs to 12 residues. The CDR3 here is CASSRGNEKLFF. The DNA for the CDR3 is TGTGCCAGCAGTCGGGGGAATGAAAAACTGTTTTTT.

This clone was detected only once. V and J are TRBV19 and TRBJ2-1, with 9 nucleotides matching TRBD2. The V and J ends lost 5 bases and 2 bases, in that order; junction bases with no gene match: 7. This CDR3 is 16 amino acids long. Germline V gene lookup returns CDR1 LNHDA and CDR2 SQIVND (reference sequence). CDR3 nucleotides: TGTGCCAGTAGTGTCCTCCGCGGGGGGGCCTACAATGAGCAGTTCTTC. Amino acids: CASSVLRGGAYNEQFF.

The chain joins TRBV2 to TRBJ2-2; tentatively, D is TRBD1 or TRBD2 (5 bases each). Germline V gene data show CDR1 as SNHLY and CDR2 as FYNNEI. This CDR3 comprises 16 residues. V lost 2 bases and J 0 bases, leaving 10 bases between the germline ends. CDR3 amino acids: CASSEMRGPNTGELFF. Here the CDR3 DNA reads TGTGCCAGCAGTGAAATGAGGGGACCGAACACCGGGGAGCTGTTTTTT. Variable domain in full (rest from reference TRBV2 and TRBJ2-2): EPEVTQTPSHQVTQMGQEVILRCVPISNHLYFYWYRQILGQKVEFLVSFYNNEISEKSEIFDDQFSVERPDGSNFTLKIRSTKLEDSAMYFCASSEMRGPNTGELFFGEGSRLTVL.

This chain joins TRBV5-6 and TRBJ1-2, with 10 positions matching TRBD1. The CDR3 is 14 residues long. The J segment lost 4 bases and the V segment lost 0 bases, leaving 0 bases of the junction unmatched. Germline V gene data show CDR1 as SGHDT and CDR2 as YYEEEE. CDR3 in DNA: TGTGCCAGCAGCTTGGGACAGGGGGCCTATGGCTACACCTTC. Its protein product is CASSLGQGAYGYTF.